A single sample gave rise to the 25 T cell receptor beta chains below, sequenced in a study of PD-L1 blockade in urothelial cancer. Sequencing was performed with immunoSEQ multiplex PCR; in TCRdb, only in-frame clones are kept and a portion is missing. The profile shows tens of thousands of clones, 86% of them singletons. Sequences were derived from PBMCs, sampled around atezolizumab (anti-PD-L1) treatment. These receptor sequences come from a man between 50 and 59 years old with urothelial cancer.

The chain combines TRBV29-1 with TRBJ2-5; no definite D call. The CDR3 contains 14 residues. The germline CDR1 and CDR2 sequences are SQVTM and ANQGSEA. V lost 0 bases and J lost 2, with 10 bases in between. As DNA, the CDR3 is TGCAGCGTTGAAGATAGTGGTTATCAAGAGACCCAGTACTTC. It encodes CSVEDSGYQETQYF.

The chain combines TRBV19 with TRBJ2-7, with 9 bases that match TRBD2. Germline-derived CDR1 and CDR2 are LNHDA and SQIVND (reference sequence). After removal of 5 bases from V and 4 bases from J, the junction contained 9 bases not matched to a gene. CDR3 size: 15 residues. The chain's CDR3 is CASSVQAGGRYEQYF. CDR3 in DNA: TGTGCCAGTAGTGTTCAAGCGGGAGGTAGATACGAGCAGTACTTC.

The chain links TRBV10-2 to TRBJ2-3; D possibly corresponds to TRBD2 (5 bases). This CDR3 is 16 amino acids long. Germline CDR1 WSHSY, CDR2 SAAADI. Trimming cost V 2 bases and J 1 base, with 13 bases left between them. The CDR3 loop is CASSEMRLIGTDTQYF. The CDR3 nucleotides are TGCGCCAGCAGTGAGATGAGACTAATCGGCACAGATACGCAGTATTTT.

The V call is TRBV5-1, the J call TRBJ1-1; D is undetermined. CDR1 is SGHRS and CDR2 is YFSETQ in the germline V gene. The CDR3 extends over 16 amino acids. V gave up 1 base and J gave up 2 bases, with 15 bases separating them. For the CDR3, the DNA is TGCGCCAGCAGCTTGTTTCAGCGCGGCAGTAACACTGAAGCTTTCTTT. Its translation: CASSLFQRGSNTEAFF. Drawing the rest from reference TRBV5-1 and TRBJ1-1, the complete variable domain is KAGVTQTPRYLIKTRGQQVTLSCSPISGHRSVSWYQQTPGQGLQFLFEYFSETQRNKGNFPGRFSGRQFSNSRSEMNVSTLELGDSALYLCASSLFQRGSNTEAFFGQGTRLTVV.

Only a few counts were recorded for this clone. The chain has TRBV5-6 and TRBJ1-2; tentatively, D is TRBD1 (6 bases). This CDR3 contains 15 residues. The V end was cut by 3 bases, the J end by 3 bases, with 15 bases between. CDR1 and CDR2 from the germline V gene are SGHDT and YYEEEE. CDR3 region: CASSSTGIEDYGYTF. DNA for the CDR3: TGTGCCAGCAGCTCCACAGGGATTGAGGACTATGGCTACACCTTC.

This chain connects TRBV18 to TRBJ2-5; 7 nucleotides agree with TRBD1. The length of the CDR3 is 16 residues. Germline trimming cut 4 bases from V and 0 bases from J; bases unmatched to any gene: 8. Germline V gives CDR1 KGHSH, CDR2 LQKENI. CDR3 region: CASSLSQGSYQETQYF. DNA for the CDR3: TGTGCCAGCTCACTATCACAGGGGAGCTACCAAGAGACCCAGTACTTC.

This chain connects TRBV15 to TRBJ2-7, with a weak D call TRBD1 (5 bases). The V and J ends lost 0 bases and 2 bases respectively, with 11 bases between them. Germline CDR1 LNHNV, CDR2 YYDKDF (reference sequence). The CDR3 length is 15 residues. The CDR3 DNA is TGTGCCACCAGCAGAGAGAAGGACAAGGCCTACGAGCAGTACTTC. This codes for CATSREKDKAYEQYF.

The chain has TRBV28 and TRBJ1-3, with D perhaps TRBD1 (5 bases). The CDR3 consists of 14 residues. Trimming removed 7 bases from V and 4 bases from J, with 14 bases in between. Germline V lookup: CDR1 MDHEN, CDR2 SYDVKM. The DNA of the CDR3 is TGTGCCAGCATCGCAAGGGGTGCGGGAAACACCATATATTTT. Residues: CASIARGAGNTIYF.

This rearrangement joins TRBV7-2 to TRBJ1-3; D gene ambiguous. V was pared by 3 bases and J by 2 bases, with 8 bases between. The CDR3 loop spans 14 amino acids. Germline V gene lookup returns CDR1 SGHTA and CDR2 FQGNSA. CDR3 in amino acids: CASSFGRAGNTIYF. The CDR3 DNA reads TGTGCCAGCAGCTTTGGCCGGGCTGGAAACACCATATATTTT.

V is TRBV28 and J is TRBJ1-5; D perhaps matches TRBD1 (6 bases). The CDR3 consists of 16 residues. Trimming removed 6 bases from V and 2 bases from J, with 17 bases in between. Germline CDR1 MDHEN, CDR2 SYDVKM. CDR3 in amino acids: CASRTGTSGRNQPQHF. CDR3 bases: TGTGCCAGCAGGACCGGGACATCAGGGCGCAATCAGCCCCAGCATTTT.

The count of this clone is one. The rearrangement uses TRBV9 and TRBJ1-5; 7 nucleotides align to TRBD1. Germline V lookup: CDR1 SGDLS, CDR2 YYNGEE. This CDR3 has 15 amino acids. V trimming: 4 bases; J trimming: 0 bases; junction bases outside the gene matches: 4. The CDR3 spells CASSPGQNSNQPQHF. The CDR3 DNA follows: TGTGCCAGCAGCCCGGGACAGAATAGCAATCAGCCCCAGCATTTT.

The CDR3 sequence is CASSEGTSGRITDTQYF. CDR3 in DNA: TGCGCCAGCAGCGAGGGGACTAGCGGGAGAATCACAGATACGCAGTATTTT. The genes are TRBV5-1 and TRBJ2-3, with 14 bases fitting TRBD2. The ends lost 4 bases at V and 2 bases at J; junction bases unmatched: 6. The CDR3 is 17 residues long. Per the germline V gene, CDR1 is SGHRS and CDR2 is YFSETQ.

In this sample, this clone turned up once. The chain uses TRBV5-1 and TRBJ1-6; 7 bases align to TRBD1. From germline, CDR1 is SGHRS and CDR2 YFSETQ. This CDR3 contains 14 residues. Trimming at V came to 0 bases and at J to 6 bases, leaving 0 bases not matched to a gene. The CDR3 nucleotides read TGCGCCAGCAGCTTGGACAGGGGTAATTCACCCCTCCACTTT. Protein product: CASSLDRGNSPLHF. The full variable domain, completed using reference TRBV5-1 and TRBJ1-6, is KAGVTQTPRYLIKTRGQQVTLSCSPISGHRSVSWYQQTPGQGLQFLFEYFSETQRNKGNFPGRFSGRQFSNSRSEMNVSTLELGDSALYLCASSLDRGNSPLHFGNGTRLTVT.

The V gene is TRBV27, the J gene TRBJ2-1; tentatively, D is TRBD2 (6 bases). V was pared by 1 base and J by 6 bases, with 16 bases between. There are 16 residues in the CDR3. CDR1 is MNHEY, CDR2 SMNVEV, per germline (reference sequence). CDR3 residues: CASSLFEGGVRNEQFF. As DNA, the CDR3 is TGTGCCAGCAGTTTATTCGAGGGAGGCGTTCGCAATGAGCAGTTCTTC.

The CDR3 loop reads CASSQEGTGLRGYTF. The CDR3 coding sequence is TGTGCCAGCTCACAGGAGGGGACAGGGTTACGTGGCTACACCTTC. The chain couples TRBV18 to TRBJ1-2, with 9 bases lining up with TRBD1. CDR1 and CDR2 (germline): KGHSH, LQKENI. This CDR3 is built from 15 residues. The V and J ends lost 4 bases and 7 bases, in that order; junction bases with no gene match: 10.

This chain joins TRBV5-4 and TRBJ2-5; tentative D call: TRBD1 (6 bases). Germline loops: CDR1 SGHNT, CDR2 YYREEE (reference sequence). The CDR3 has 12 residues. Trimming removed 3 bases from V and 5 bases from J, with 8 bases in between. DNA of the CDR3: TGTGCCAGCAGCTCCACAGGGGAGACCCAGTACTTC. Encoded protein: CASSSTGETQYF.

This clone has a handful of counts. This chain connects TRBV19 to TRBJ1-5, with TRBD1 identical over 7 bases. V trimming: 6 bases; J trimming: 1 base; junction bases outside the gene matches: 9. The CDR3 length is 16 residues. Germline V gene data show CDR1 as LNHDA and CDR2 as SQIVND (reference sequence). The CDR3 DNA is TGTGCCAGTAGACCCCGGGGCAGGGGGAGCAATCAGCCCCAGCATTTT. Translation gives CASRPRGRGSNQPQHF.

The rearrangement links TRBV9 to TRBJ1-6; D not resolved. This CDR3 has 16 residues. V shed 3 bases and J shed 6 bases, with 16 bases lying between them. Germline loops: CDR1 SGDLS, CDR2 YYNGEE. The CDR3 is CASSEGSPRVNSPLHF. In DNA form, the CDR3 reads TGTGCCAGCAGCGAGGGCAGTCCGCGGGTTAATTCACCCCTCCACTTT.

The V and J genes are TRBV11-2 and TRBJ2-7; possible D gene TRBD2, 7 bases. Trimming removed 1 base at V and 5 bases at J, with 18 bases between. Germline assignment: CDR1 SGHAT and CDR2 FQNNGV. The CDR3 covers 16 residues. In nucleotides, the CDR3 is TGTGCCAGCAGCTTAGTCCAGGGAGGGGGGGCGGACGAGCAGTACTTC. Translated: CASSLVQGGGADEQYF.

The CDR3 protein is CSAPDRHGYTF. CDR3 DNA: TGCAGTGCTCCGGACAGACATGGCTACACCTTC. J is TRBJ1-2 and V is TRBV20-1; a possible D gene is TRBD1 (6 bases). Looked up from germline, CDR1 is DFQATT and CDR2 is SNEGSKA (reference sequence). V dropped 5 bases and J dropped 6 bases, with 10 bases sitting between them. CDR3 length: 11 residues.

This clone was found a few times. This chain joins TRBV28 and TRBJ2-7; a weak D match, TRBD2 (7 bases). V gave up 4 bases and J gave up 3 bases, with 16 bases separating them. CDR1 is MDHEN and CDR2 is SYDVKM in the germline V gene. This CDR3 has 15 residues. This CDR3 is CASSSLGGGVYEQYF. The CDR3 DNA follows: TGTGCCAGCAGTTCTTTAGGGGGGGGCGTCTACGAGCAGTACTTC.

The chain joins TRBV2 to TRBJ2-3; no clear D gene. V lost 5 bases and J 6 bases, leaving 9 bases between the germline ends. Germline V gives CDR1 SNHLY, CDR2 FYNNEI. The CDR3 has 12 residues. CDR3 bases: TGTGCCAGCAGTATCAACCGGGATACGCAGTATTTT. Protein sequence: CASSINRDTQYF.

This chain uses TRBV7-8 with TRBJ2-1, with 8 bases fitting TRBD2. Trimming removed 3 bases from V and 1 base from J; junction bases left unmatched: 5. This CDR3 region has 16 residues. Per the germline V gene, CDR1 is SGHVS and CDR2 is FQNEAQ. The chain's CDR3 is CASSFGRDISYNEQFF. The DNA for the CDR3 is TGTGCCAGCAGCTTCGGGAGGGACATTTCCTACAATGAGCAGTTCTTC.

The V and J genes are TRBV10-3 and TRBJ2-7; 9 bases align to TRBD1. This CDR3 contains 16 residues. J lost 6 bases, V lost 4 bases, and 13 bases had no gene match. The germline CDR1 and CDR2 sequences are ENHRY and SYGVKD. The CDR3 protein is CAISGRPGQGFSEQYF. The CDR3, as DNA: TGTGCCATCAGTGGGAGACCGGGACAGGGTTTTAGCGAGCAGTACTTC.

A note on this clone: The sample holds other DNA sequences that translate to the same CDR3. CDR3 in amino acids: CASSRDRKYEQYF. CDR3 sequence (DNA): TGTGCCAGCAGTAGGGACAGAAAATACGAGCAGTACTTC. V is TRBV6-5 and J is TRBJ2-7; 7 positions agree with TRBD1. There are 13 residues in the CDR3. With V trimmed by 5 bases and J by 4 bases, 5 bases remained unmatched. Germline CDR1 MNHEY, CDR2 SVGAGI.